Given below is one TCR beta chain in context. Its antigen is unknown. From germline, CDR1 is MDHEN and CDR2 SYDVKM. The CDR3 extends over 14 amino acids. Trimming took 5 bases from V and 4 from J; bases not matched to a gene: 3. The entry originates in a study of T cell repertoires in cytomegalovirus infection. TCRdb re-analysed the reads in MiXCR, keeping a single row per CDR3 protein. The sample consists of under 500,000 distinct CDR3 sequences, approximately 46% of them appearing once. The specimen was cultured PBMCs, collected from culture after CMV antigen stimulation. The J gene is TRBJ2-7, the V gene TRBV28, with 12 nucleotides matching TRBD2. The origin of this receptor is a human donor in good health (CMV status not recorded). Some clones in this sample may be carry-over from other donors' samples. The CDR3 reads CASSKLAGGYEQYF. The DNA of the CDR3 is TGTGCCAGCAGTAAACTAGCGGGGGGTTACGAGCAGTACTTC.